This T cell receptor beta chain was documented in a study of shared clonotypes between healthy human individuals. The CDR3 loop spans 13 amino acids. Trimming removed 9 bases from V and 7 bases from J, with 18 bases in between. Looked up from germline, CDR1 is MDHEN and CDR2 is SYDVKM. Broader study findings: The study generally estimated greater richness for naive than memory subsets.

Repertoires were generated with immunoSEQ multiplex PCR, while TCRdb's copy carries only in-frame clones and drops some. Found here are 800,000 to 1,200,000 clones, 75% to 85% of them singletons; the top ten hold about 0.52%. In the case of this clone: Its antigen remains unidentified.

The chain combines TRBV28 with TRBJ1-2; possible D gene TRBD1, 6 bases. Sample: memory CD4+ T cells from PBMCs. The subset: CD45RA-negative fraction. This TCR came from a young man in good health. Some clones in this sample may be carry-over from other donors' samples. In DNA form, the CDR3 reads TGTGCCAGTCGCATCGGGGGCACGGTTGGCTACACCTTC. It codes for CASRIGGTVGYTF.